This T cell receptor beta chain was recorded in a study of T cells after yellow fever vaccination (dated by TCRdb to the late 2010s). Context from the whole study: Libraries from fractions with low cell numbers were prepared with the SMART-Seq v4 Ultra Low Input RNA kit. Blood was collected at multiple timepoints before and after primary and secondary immunization, and bulk PBMC replicates and cell subsets were isolated. Two healthy male donors, one aged 18 to 30 and one aged 30 to 39 years, were included in the cohort. To follow T-cell clones before and after both primary and booster YFV17D yellow fever vaccination, bulk TCR alpha and beta repertoires underwent longitudinal sequencing.

V and J lose 7 bases and 4 bases, and a span of 13 bases separates them. The germline V gene gives CDR1 as MNHNS and CDR2 as SASEGT. Including the terminal cysteine and phenylalanine, the CDR3 comprises 13 residues. The sequence is cut down to CDR3 DNA, 39 bases in frame from base 1. About this clonotype: Its antigen is still unknown. No much larger clone exists at a distance of one base, and base qualities are not known.

TCR cDNA was synthesized by 5'RACE template switching, through which a universal primer site and unique molecular identifiers were introduced. Priming of cDNA synthesis was performed from both the TCR alpha and TCR beta constant segments. Libraries were amplified in two PCR steps, with sample barcodes and sequencing adapters added in the second step. Sequencing of libraries was done on Illumina HiSeq 2500 (2x100 bp) or NovaSeq (2x150 bp). From the authors' description of their analysis: Reads were demultiplexed and collapsed into UMI consensus sequences with MIGEC, and V(D)J alignment was performed with MiXCR. Vaccine-responding clonotypes were identified with edgeR using replicate PBMC samples, with FDR below 0.01 and a log2 fold change above 5 up to day 15 being required. Bulk clonotypes were assigned CD4 or CD8 identity according to which sequenced CD4 or CD8 repertoire held them at higher abundance. TCRdb's own reprocessing of the public reads used fastp at Q25 and MiXCR and kept productive beta chains. For every CDR3 protein sequence, its rows merge into one entry that carries the most common genes and DNA. V and J calls and clone size were set by TCRdb, not the authors. The sample table holds 450,000 to 600,000 distinct CDR3 sequences, of which less than 20% were seen once. The ten largest clones represent around 16% of the sample.

Explained via the paper, the treatment or condition label denotes: live attenuated yellow fever vaccine strain. At every blood-draw timepoint, two biological replicates of bulk PBMCs were collected. PBMCs were isolated from peripheral blood using a standard Ficoll-Paque protocol. TriZol was used to extract RNA from bulk PBMCs, from CD4 and CD8 fractions, and from dextramer-positive and dextramer-negative fractions. Broader findings and caveats from the paper: Compared with the primary T-cell response, the secondary T-cell response was weaker but faster, peaking on day 5 rather than day 15. Because abundant contaminating clonotypes from the bulk population could be contained in FACS-sorted repertoires, computational filtering was required. Most clones expanded after primary vaccination (around 96% of CD4 and 80% to 90% of CD8) were re-detected after the booster, suggesting that broad memory maintenance occurred. A small share of clonotypes occurred in both CD4 and CD8 compartments, likely arising from convergent recombination. The study included only a couple of donors, which limits how far the findings can be generalized.

The sequencing here drew on PBMCs, taken about 5 days after the first yellow fever vaccination. The sequence derives from a man aged 18 to 29 who received the YFV17D yellow fever vaccine. The sequence is built from TRBV6-1 and TRBJ1-2; TRBD1 is a weak D gene call, 6 bases matching. DNA sequence: TGTGCCAGCAAAGAAGGGGGGACCTATGGCTACACCTTC. The resulting protein is CASKEGGTYGYTF.